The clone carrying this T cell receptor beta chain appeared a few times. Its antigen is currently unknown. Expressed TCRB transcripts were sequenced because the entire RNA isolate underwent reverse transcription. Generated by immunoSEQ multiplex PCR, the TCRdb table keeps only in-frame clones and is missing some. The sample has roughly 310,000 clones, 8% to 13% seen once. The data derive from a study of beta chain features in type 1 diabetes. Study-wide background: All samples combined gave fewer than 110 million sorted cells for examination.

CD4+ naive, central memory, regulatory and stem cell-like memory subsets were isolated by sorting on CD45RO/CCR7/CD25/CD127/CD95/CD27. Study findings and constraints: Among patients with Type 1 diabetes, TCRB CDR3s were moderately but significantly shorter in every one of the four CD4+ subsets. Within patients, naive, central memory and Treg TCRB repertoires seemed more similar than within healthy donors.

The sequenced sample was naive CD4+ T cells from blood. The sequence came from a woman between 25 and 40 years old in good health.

The CDR3: CASAVARNQPQHF. For the CDR3, the DNA is TGTGCCTCAGCGGTAGCCCGCAATCAGCCCCAGCATTTT. The chain has TRBV7-2 and TRBJ1-5; no firm D call. The CDR3 has 13 amino acids. Germline CDR1 reads SGHTA; CDR2 reads FQGNSA. V was trimmed by 11 bases and J by 2 bases, leaving 13 bases between them.